This T cell receptor beta chain derives from a study of blood T cell repertoires in COVID-19. Study as a whole: From the United States, Italy and Spain came samples of acute and convalescent COVID-19. PBMCs, B-cell-depleted T cells, or T cells provided the cDNA or gDNA that made up the material.

Original methodology: Reference gene primers were amplified, and this amplification served to estimate nucleated cell counts. Some clones are missing from TCRdb's copy, which holds only in-frame ones; the method was immunoSEQ multiplex PCR. V, J and clone size are taken as reported in that table, and D and trimming were inferred from the DNA itself. The sample carries around 120,000 clones, approximately 87% recorded once. Germline V gene sequence: CDR1 SGHDT, CDR2 YYEEEE. This CDR3 has 12 amino acids. Between the trimmed V and J ends, which lost 4 bases and 5 bases, there was a span of 9 bases. The TCR originated in a man aged 30 to 45 with acute or convalescent COVID-19. The V and J genes are TRBV5-6 and TRBJ1-1; D gene ambiguous. The sequenced sample consisted of peripheral blood. The CDR3, as DNA: TGTGCCAGCAGCCTGACTAGGACTGAAGCTTTCTTT. Its translation: CASSLTRTEAFF. Based on the CDR3 plus reference TRBV5-6 and TRBJ1-1, the full variable domain is DAGVTQSPTHLIKTRGQQVTLRCSPKSGHDTVSWYQQALGQGPQFIFQYYEEEERQRGNFPDRFSGHQFPNYSSELNVNALLLGDSALYLCASSLTRTEAFFGQGTRLTVV.